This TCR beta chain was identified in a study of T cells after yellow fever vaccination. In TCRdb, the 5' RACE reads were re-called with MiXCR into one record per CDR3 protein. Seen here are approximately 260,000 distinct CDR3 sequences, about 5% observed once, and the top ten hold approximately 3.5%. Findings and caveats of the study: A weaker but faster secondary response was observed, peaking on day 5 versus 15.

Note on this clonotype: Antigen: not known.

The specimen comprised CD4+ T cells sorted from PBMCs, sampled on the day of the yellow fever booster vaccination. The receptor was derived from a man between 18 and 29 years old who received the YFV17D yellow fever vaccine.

Here the CDR3 DNA reads TGTGCCAGCAGTTACATGGTCGATCAGCCCCAGCATTTT. Its protein product is CASSYMVDQPQHF. This chain connects TRBV6-5 to TRBJ1-5; no reliable D call. V was clipped by 2 bases and J by 5 bases, with 7 bases between them. The CDR3 spans 13 residues. Looked up from germline, CDR1 is MNHEY and CDR2 is SVGAGI.